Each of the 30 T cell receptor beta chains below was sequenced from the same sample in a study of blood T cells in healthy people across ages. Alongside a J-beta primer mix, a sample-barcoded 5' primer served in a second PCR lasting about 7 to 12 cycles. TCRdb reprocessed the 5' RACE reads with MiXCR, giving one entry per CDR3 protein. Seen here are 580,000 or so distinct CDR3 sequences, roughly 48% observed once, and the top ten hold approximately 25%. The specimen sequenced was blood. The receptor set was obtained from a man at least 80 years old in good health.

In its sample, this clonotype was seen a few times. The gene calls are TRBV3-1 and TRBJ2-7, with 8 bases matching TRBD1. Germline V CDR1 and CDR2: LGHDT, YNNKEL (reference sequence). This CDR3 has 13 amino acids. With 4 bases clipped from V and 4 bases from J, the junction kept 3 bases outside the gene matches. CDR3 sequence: CASSPWTGYEQYF. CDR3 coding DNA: TGTGCCAGCAGCCCGTGGACAGGGTACGAGCAGTACTTC.

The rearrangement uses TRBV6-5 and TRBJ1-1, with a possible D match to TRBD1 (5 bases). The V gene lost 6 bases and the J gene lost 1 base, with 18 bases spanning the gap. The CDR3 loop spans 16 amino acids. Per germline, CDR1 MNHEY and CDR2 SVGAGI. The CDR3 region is CASSFSHGAENTEAFF. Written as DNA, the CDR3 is TGTGCCAGCAGCTTTTCCCACGGGGCAGAGAACACTGAAGCTTTCTTT.

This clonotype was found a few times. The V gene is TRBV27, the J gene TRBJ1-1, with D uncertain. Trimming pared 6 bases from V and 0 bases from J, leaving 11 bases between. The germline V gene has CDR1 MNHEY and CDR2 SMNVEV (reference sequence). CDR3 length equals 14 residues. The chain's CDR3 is CASSPRVMNTEAFF. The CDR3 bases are TGTGCCAGCAGCCCCCGGGTTATGAACACTGAAGCTTTCTTT.

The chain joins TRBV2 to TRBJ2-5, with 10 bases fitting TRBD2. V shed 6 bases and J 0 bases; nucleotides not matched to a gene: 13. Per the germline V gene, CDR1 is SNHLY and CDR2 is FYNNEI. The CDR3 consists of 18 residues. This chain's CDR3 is CASRKGLARGAYQETQYF. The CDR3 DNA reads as TGTGCCAGCAGGAAGGGACTAGCGCGGGGGGCGTACCAAGAGACCCAGTACTTC.

The CDR3 protein is CATSRGVFDSNNEQFF. The CDR3 DNA follows: TGTGCCACCAGCAGAGGAGTCTTCGACAGTAACAATGAGCAGTTCTTC. The chain is built from TRBV15 and TRBJ2-1, with a possible D match to TRBD1 (5 bases). The CDR3 length is 16 residues. Germline-derived CDR1 and CDR2 are LNHNV and YYDKDF (reference sequence). The V and J ends lost 1 base and 5 bases respectively, with 15 bases between them.

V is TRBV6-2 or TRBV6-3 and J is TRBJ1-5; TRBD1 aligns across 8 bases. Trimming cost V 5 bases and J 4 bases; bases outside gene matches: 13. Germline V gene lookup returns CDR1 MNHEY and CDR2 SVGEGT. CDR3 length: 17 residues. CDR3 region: CASSPWGAGGQNQPQHF. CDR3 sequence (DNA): TGTGCCAGCAGTCCCTGGGGAGCAGGGGGCCAAAATCAGCCCCAGCATTTT.

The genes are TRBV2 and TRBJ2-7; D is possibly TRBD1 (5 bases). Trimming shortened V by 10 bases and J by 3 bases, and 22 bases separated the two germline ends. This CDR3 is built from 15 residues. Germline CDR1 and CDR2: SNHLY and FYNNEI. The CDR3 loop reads CATAPGNRAFYEQYF. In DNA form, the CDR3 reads TGTGCCACCGCACCAGGGAACAGAGCGTTCTACGAGCAGTACTTC.

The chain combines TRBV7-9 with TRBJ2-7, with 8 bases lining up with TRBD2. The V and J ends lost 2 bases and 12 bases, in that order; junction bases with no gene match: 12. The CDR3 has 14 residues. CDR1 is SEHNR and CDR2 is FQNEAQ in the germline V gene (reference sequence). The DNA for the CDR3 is TGTGCCAGCAGCTTATGGCGGGGGGTAGAGACCCGGTACTTC. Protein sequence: CASSLWRGVETRYF.

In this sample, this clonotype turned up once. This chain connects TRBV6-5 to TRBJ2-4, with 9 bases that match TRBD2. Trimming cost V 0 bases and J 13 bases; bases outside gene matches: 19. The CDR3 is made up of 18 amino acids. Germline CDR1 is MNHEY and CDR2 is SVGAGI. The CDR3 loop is CASSYSSSGGFSYNGQYF. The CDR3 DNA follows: TGTGCCAGCAGTTACTCGTCCAGCGGGGGGTTCTCCTACAATGGGCAGTACTTC.

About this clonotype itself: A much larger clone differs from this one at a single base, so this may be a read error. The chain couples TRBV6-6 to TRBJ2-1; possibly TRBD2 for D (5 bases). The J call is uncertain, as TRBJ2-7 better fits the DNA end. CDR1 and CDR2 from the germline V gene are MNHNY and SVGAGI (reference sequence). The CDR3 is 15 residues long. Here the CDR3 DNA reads TGTGCCAGCAGCCTCCCCCGGTACGACTACAATGAGCAGTACTTC. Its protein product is CASSLPRYDYNEQYF.

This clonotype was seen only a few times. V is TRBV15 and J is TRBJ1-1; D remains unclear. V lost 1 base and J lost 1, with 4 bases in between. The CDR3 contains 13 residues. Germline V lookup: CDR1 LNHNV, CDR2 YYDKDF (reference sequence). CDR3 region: CATSRGGNTEAFF. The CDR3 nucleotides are TGTGCCACCAGCAGAGGGGGGAACACTGAAGCTTTCTTT.

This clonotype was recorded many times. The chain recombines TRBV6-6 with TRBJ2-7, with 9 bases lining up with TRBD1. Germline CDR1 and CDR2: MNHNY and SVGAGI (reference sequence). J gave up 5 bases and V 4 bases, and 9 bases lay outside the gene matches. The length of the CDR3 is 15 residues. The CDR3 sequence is CASSLRSGTGHEQYF. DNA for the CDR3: TGTGCCAGCAGTTTACGAAGCGGGACAGGGCACGAGCAGTACTTC.

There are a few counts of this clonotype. CDR3 sequence (DNA): TGTGCCAGCAGTTACTACGGGAGCACAGATACGCAGTATTTT. Protein product: CASSYYGSTDTQYF. The chain employs TRBV6-2 or TRBV6-3 and TRBJ2-3; D not resolved. The germline V gene encodes CDR1 MNHEY and CDR2 SVGEGT. V shed 1 base and J shed 0 bases, with 5 bases lying between them. The CDR3 loop spans 14 amino acids.

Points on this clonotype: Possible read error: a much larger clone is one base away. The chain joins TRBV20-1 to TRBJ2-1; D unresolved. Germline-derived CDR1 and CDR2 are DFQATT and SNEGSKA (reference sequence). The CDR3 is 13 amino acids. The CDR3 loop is CSVRDWPGNEQFF. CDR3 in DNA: TGCAGTGTTAGAGATTGGCCGGGCAATGAGCAGTTCTTC.

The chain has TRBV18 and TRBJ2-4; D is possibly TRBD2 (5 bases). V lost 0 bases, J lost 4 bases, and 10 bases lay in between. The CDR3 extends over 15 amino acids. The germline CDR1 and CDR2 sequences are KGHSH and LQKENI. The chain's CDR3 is CASSPPGKSKNIQYF. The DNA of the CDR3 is TGTGCCAGCTCACCACCCGGGAAGTCGAAAAACATTCAGTACTTC.

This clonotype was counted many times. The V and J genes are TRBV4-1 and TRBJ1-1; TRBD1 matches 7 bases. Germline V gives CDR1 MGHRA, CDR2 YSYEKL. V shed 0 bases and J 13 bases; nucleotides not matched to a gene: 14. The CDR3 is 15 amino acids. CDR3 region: CASSQDNTKQGRIFF. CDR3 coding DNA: TGCGCCAGCAGCCAAGACAACACGAAACAGGGGAGAATTTTCTTT.

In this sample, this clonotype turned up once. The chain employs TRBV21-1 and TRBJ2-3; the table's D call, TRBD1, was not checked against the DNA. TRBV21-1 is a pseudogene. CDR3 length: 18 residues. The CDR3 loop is CASSKEFEGQGPTDTQYF. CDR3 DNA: TGTGCCAGCAGCAAAGAATTTGAAGGACAGGGGCCCACAGATACGCAGTATTTT.

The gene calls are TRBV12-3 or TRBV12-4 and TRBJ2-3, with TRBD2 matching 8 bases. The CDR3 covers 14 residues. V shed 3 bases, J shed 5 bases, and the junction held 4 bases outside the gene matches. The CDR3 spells CASSFGGGGDTQYF. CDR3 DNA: TGTGCCAGCAGTTTCGGGGGGGGAGGAGATACGCAGTATTTT.

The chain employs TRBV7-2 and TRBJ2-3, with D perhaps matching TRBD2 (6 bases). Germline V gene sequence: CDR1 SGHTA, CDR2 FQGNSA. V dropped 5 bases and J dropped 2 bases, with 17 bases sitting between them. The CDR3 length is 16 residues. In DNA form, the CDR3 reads TGTGCCAGCAGCCCCCGGGCGGCGGGATTCACAGATACGCAGTATTTT. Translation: CASSPRAAGFTDTQYF.

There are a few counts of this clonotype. As DNA, the CDR3 is TGTGCCTGGAGTGTTGGCCCTCGCGGGGGCTACACCTTC. Protein: CAWSVGPRGGYTF. V and J are TRBV30 and TRBJ1-2; D remains ambiguous. The CDR3 loop spans 13 amino acids. Germline V CDR1 and CDR2: GTSNPN, SVGIG (reference sequence). The germline V and J ends were trimmed by 0 bases and 8 bases, with 13 bases remaining between them. The variable domain in full, with the rest retrieved from reference TRBV30 and TRBJ1-2, is SQTIHQWPATLVQPVGSPLSLECTVEGTSNPNLYWYRQAAGRGLQLLFYSVGIGQISSEVPQNLSASRPQDRQFILSSKKLLLSDSGFYLCAWSVGPRGGYTFGSGTRLTVV.

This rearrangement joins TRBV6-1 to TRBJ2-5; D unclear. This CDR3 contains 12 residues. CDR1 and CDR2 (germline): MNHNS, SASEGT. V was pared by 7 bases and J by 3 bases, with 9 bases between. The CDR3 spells CASTGRKETQYF. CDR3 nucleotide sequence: TGTGCCAGCACTGGCAGGAAAGAGACCCAGTACTTC.

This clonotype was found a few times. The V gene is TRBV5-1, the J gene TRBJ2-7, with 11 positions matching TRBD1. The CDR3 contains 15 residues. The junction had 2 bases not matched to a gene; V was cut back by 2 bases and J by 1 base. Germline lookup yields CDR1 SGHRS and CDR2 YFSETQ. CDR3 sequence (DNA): TGCGCCAGCAGCTTCCGGGACAGGGGGTCCTACGAGCAGTACTTC. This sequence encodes CASSFRDRGSYEQYF.

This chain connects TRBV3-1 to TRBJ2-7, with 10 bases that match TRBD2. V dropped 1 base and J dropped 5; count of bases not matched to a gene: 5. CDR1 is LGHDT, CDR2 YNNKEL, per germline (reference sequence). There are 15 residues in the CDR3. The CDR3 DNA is TGTGCCAGCAGCCAAGGTGTTAGCGGGAGGAACGAGCAGTACTTC. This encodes CASSQGVSGRNEQYF.

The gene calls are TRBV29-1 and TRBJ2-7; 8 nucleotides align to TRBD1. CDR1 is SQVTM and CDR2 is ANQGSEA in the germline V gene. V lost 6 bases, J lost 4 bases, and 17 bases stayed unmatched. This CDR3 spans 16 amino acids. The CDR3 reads CSVATSTGTGVYEQYF. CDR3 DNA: TGCAGCGTCGCAACCTCTACCGGGACAGGAGTTTACGAGCAGTACTTC.

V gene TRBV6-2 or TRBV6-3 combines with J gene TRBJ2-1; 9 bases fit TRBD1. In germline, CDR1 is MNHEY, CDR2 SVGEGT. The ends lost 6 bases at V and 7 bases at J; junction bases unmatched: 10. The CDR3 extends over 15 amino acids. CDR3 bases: TGTGCCAGCAGCCAATTAATGGACAGGGGTAATGAGCAGTTCTTC. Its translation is CASSQLMDRGNEQFF.

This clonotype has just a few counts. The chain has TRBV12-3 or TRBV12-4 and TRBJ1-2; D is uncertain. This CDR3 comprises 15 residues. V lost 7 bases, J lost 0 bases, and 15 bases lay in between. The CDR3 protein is CASTRLGNANYGYTF. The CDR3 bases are TGTGCCAGCACCCGTTTGGGTAACGCTAACTATGGCTACACCTTC.

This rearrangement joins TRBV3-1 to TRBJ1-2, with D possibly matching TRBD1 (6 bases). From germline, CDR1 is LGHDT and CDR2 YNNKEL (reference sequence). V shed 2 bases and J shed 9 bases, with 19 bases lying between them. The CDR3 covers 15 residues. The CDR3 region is CASSQRPQQGSSYTF. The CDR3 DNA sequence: TGTGCCAGCAGCCAACGACCCCAACAGGGTTCAAGCTACACCTTC.

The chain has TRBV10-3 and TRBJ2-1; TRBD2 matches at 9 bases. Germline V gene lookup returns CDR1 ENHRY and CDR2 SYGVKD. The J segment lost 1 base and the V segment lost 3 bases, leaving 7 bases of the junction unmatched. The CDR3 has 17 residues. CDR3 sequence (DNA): TGTGCCATCAGTGATTATTCGGGACTAGCTTCCTACAATGAGCAGTTCTTC. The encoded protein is CAISDYSGLASYNEQFF.

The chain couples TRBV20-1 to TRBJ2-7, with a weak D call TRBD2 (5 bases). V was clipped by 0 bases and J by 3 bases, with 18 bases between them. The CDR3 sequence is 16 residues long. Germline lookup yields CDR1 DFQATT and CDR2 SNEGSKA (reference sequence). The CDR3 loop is CSARDARAASVYEQYF. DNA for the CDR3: TGCAGTGCTAGAGATGCGCGGGCAGCTTCGGTCTACGAGCAGTACTTC.

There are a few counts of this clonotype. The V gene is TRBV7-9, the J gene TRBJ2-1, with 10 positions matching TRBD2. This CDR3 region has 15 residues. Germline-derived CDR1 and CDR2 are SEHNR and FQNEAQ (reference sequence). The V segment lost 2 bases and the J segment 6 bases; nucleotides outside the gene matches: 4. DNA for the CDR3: TGTGCCAGCAGCTTACTAGCGGGAGTGGGCAATGAGCAGTTCTTC. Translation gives CASSLLAGVGNEQFF.